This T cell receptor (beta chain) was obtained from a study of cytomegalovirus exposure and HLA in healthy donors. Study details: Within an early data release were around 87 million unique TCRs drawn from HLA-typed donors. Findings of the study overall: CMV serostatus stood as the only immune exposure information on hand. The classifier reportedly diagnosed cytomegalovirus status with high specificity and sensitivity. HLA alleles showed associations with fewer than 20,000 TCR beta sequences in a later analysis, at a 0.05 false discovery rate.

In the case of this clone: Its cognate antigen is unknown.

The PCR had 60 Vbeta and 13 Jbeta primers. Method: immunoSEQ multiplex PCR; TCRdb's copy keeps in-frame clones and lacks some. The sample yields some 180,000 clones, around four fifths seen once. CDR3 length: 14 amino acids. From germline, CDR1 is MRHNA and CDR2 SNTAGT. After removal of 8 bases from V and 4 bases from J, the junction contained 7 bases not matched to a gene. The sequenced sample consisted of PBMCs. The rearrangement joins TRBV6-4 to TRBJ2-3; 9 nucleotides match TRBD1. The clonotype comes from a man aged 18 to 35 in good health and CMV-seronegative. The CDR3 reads CASSPGQGADTQYF. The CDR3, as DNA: TGTGCCAGCTCTCCGGGACAGGGTGCAGATACGCAGTATTTT.